This entry features one T cell receptor (beta chain) sequence. Participant-reported clinical history was the basis for cohort assignment. For recovered donors of Cohort 3, there were two negative PCRs, clearance, or symptom resolution. The data were taken from a study of blood T cell repertoires in COVID-19. The repertoire was sequenced with immunoSEQ multiplex PCR; TCRdb's copy has only in-frame clones and lacks some. In the table there are 310,000 or so clones, approximately 89% of which are singletons. The CDR3 sequence is 17 residues long. In germline, CDR1 is SGHTA, CDR2 FQGNSA. The V end lost 5 bases, the J end lost 3 bases, and 20 bases lay between the germline ends.

The material sequenced was PBMCs or T cells enriched from blood (not recorded which). This TCR came from a woman aged 40 to 49 who had recovered from COVID-19. The genes are TRBV7-2 and TRBJ1-5; unclear D gene. As DNA, the CDR3 is TGTGCCAGCAGCCCTACCGGGAGGCAGCAGATCAATCAGCCCCAGCATTTT. Its protein product is CASSPTGRQQINQPQHF.